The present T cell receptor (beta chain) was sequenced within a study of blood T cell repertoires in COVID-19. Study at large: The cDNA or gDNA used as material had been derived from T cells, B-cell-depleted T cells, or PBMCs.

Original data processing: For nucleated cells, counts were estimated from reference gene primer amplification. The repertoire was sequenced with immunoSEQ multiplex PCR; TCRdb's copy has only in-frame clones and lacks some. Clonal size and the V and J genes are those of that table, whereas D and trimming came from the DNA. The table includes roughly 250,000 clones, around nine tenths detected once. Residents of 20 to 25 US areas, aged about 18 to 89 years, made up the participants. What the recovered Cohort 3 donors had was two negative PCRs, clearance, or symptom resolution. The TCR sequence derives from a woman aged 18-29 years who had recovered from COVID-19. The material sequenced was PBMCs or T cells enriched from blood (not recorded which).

The CDR3 spells CASSQPPVEVVYGYTF. Written as DNA, the CDR3 is TGTGCCAGCAGCCAGCCCCCAGTGGAGGTGGTCTATGGCTACACCTTC. V usage is TRBV5-5 and J usage is TRBJ1-2; D is undetermined. The CDR3 is 16 amino acids. The germline CDR1 and CDR2 sequences are SGHKS and YYEKEE (reference sequence). The ends were cut back, 4 bases at V and 4 bases at J, with 20 bases in the middle.